This is a list of T cell receptor beta chains from one sample in a study of siplizumab effects on memory and regulatory T cells. The method was immunoSEQ multiplex PCR; TCRdb's version includes in-frame clones alone and lacks a portion of them. The repertoire holds some 100,000 clones, with 90% to 95% as singletons. Sequences were obtained from non-Treg CD4+ T cells sorted from blood. Receptors originate from a human donor in good health. Each CDR3 is given without its conserved first and last residue. The order of the fields is V gene, clone size, CDR3 protein. The listing skips clone size in some rows; elsewhere it reads once, few, many or a size class.

TRBV11-2,-,ASSPPGGGTDTQY
TRBV5-1,-,ASSFWTGADGELF
TRBV9,once,ASSSSGLAGLETQY
TRBV28,-,ASSPLPLSEQY
TRBV6-6,-,ASRAGAGEQF
TRBV5-6,-,ASTMNLAGGPNTGELF
TRBV5-5,-,ASSHSLDLSYNEQF
TRBV30,-,AWSATGGVGYT
TRBV5-4,-,ASSLHTGELF
TRBV11-3,-,ASSLVRASEQF
TRBV4-2,-,ASSQVDHSGANVLT
TRBV6-5,once,ASSDGRENTEAF
TRBV2,-,ASSVLSAKPTGELF
TRBV5-1,once,ASSQEAGLYAVGE